The 12 T cell receptor beta chains given below trace back to one sample, sequenced in a study of T cell repertoires in cytomegalovirus infection. TCRdb reprocessed the reads with MiXCR, giving one entry per CDR3 protein. The sample holds 450,000 to 650,000 distinct CDR3 sequences, less than 30% seen once. Sequenced sample: PBMCs. Receptors were obtained from a human donor in good health (CMV status not recorded). Some clones in this sample may be carry-over from other donors' samples.

The genes are TRBV18 and TRBJ1-2; no reliable D call. CDR1 and CDR2 from the germline V gene are KGHSH and LQKENI. Between the trimmed V and J ends, which lost 2 bases and 7 bases, there was a span of 17 bases. This CDR3 has 15 amino acids. DNA of the CDR3: TGTGCCAGCTCACCAAGTCATGGGCAGAAAGGTGGCTACACCTTC. Translating gives CASSPSHGQKGGYTF. The complete variable domain, with remaining parts taken from reference TRBV18 and TRBJ1-2, reads NAGVMQNPRHLVRRRGQEARLRCSPMKGHSHVYWYRQLPEEGLKFMVYLQKENIIDESGMPKERFSAEFPKEGPSILRIQQVVRGDSAAYFCASSPSHGQKGGYTFGSGTRLTVV.

This clonotype was seen more than once but under ten times. The J gene is TRBJ2-1, the V gene TRBV27; D may match TRBD1 or TRBD2 (5 bases each). The CDR3 extends over 14 amino acids. V lost 2 bases to trimming and J lost 8 bases, with 13 bases between them. CDR1 is MNHEY, CDR2 SMNVEV, per germline (reference sequence). CDR3 amino acids: CASSLGGEGYEQFF. Here the CDR3 DNA reads TGTGCCAGCAGTTTAGGGGGAGAAGGGTATGAGCAGTTCTTC.

The chain carries TRBV7-2 and TRBJ2-5, with D perhaps TRBD1 or TRBD2 (5 bases each). The CDR3 is made up of 17 amino acids. Germline V gene data show CDR1 as SGHTA and CDR2 as FQGNSA. V lost 4 bases and J lost 7, with 25 bases in between. CDR3 DNA sequence: TGTGCCAGCAGCTCGCCCGGGGACCCACATATTTTCGGGACCCAGTACTTC. Protein sequence: CASSSPGDPHIFGTQYF.

The chain employs TRBV7-8 and TRBJ2-7; the match to TRBD2 covers 13 bases. Germline values: CDR1 SGHVS, CDR2 FQNEAQ. The CDR3 runs to 17 residues. With 4 bases clipped from V and 3 bases from J, the junction kept 9 bases outside the gene matches. CDR3 bases: TGTGCCAGCAGCTCCAGGACTAGCGGGAGTAGGTTCTACGAGCAGTACGTC. Translated, it gives CASSSRTSGSRFYEQYV.

The V and J genes are TRBV6-5 and TRBJ2-3; D uncertain. This CDR3 is built from 18 residues. The V gene's germline CDR1 is MNHEY and CDR2 SVGAGI. V was clipped by 2 bases and J by 2 bases, with 20 bases between them. In DNA, the CDR3 is TGTGCCAGCAGTTACAGAGTAAGGGCAGAGACTCTCACAGATACGCAGTATTTT. Translated: CASSYRVRAETLTDTQYF.

The sample holds many counts of this clonotype. The V call is TRBV7-6, the J call TRBJ2-2, with unresolved D. The V end was cut by 4 bases, the J end by 8 bases, with 5 bases between. This CDR3 is built from 11 residues. CDR1 SGHVS and CDR2 FNYEAQ come from the germline V gene. The CDR3 DNA reads as TGTGCCAGCAGCTCTAGGGGGGAGCTGTTTTTT. Protein product: CASSSRGELFF.

The chain is built from TRBV11-3 and TRBJ2-5; 9 bases map to TRBD2. After removal of 3 bases from V and 0 bases from J, the junction contained 11 bases not matched to a gene. The CDR3 runs to 18 residues. The germline gives CDR1 SGHNT, CDR2 YENEEA. DNA for the CDR3: TGTGCCAGCAGCTTCGTGGGAGGAGTAGCGGGGGACCAAGAGACCCAGTACTTC. It yields the protein CASSFVGGVAGDQETQYF. The full variable domain, completed using reference TRBV11-3 and TRBJ2-5, is EAGVVQSPRYKIIEKKQPVAFWCNPISGHNTLYWYLQNLGQGPELLIRYENEEAVDDSQLPKDRFSAERLKGVDSTLKIQPAELGDSAVYLCASSFVGGVAGDQETQYFGPGTRLLVL.

The chain couples TRBV4-1 to TRBJ1-2; D possibly corresponds to TRBD1 (5 bases). Looked up from germline, CDR1 is MGHRA and CDR2 is YSYEKL. This CDR3 has 13 residues. The V and J ends lost 7 bases and 8 bases respectively, with 17 bases between them. The CDR3 sequence is CASMGRQGEGYTF. CDR3 DNA: TGCGCCAGCATGGGGCGGCAGGGTGAGGGCTACACCTTC.

This clonotype was seen repeatedly, ten times or more. The rearrangement uses TRBV7-2 and TRBJ2-5; no clear D. This CDR3 spans 12 amino acids. Germline CDR1 and CDR2: SGHTA and FQGNSA. V lost 2 bases, J lost 5 bases, and 6 bases lay in between. CDR3 sequence (DNA): TGTGCCAGCAGCTTAATACGGGAGACCCAGTACTTC. It yields the protein CASSLIRETQYF.

This clonotype turned up a few times. The V gene is TRBV12-3 or TRBV12-4, the J gene TRBJ2-2; TRBD2 matches 9 bases. The CDR3 extends over 15 amino acids. The V gene end was trimmed by 7 bases and the J gene end by 5 bases; junction bases not matched to a gene: 8. The CDR3 sequence: CASTLAGDGTGELFF. The CDR3 DNA sequence: TGTGCCAGCACCTTAGCGGGAGATGGGACCGGGGAGCTGTTTTTT.

This clonotype was observed many times. V is TRBV7-2 and J is TRBJ2-5; 10 positions match TRBD1. The CDR3 has 14 amino acids. Germline V gene lookup returns CDR1 SGHTA and CDR2 FQGNSA. The V gene end was trimmed by 5 bases and the J gene end by 5 bases; junction bases not matched to a gene: 5. The CDR3 loop reads CASSPRTGGETQYF. DNA for the CDR3: TGTGCCAGCAGCCCCCGGACAGGGGGTGAGACCCAGTACTTC.

The sample holds a few counts of this clonotype. This chain uses TRBV4-1 with TRBJ1-1, with 8 nucleotides matching TRBD1. CDR1 and CDR2 from the germline V gene are MGHRA and YSYEKL. CDR3 length: 14 amino acids. V gave up 1 base and J gave up 5 bases; unmatched junction bases: 3. The CDR3 spells CASSQAGGLTEAFF. The CDR3 DNA follows: TGCGCCAGCAGCCAAGCAGGGGGCCTAACTGAAGCTTTCTTT.